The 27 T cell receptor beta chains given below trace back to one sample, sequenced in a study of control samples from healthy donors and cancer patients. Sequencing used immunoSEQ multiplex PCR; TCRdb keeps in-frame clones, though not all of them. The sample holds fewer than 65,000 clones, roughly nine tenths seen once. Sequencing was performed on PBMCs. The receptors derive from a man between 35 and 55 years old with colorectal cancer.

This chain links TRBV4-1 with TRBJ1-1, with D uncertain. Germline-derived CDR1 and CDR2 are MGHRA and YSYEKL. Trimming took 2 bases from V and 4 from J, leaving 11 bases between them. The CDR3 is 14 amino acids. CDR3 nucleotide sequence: TGCGCCAGCAGCCAAATCCTTTCGTTCACTGAAGCTTTCTTT. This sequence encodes CASSQILSFTEAFF.

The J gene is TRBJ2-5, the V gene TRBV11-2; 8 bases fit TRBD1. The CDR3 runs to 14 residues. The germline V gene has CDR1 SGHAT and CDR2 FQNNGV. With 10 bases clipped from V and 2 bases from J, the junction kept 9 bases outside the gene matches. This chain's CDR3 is CATRRTGRQETQYF. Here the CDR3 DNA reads TGTGCCACCCGGCGGACAGGGCGTCAAGAGACCCAGTACTTC.

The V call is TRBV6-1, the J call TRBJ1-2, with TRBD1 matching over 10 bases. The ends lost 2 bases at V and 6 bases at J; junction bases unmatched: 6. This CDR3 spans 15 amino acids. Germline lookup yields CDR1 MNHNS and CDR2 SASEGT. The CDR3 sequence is CASSEIRDRGDGYTF. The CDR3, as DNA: TGTGCCAGCAGTGAAATTAGGGACAGGGGTGATGGCTACACCTTC.

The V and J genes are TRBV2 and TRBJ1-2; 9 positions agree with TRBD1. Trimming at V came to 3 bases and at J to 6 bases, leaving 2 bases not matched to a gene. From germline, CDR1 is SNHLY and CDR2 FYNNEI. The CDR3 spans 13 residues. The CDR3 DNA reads TGTGCCAGCAGTGACGGACAGGGGCATGGCTACACCTTC. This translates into CASSDGQGHGYTF.

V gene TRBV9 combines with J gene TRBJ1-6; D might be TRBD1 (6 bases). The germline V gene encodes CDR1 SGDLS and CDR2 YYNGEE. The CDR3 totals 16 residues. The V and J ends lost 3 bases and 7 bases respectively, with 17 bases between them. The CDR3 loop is CASSGGIQGRNSPLHF. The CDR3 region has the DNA TGTGCCAGCAGCGGGGGGATACAGGGTAGGAATTCACCCCTCCACTTT.

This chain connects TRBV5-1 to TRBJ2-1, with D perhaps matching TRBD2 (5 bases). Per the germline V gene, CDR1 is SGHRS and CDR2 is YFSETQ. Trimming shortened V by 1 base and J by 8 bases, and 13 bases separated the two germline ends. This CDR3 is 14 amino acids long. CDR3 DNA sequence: TGCGCCAGCAGCTTGAGAAGCGGAGCCGATGAGCAGTTCTTC. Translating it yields CASSLRSGADEQFF.

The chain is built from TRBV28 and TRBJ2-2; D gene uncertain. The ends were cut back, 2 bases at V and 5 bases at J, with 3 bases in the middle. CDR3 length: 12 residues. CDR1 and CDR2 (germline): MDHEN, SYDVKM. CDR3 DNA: TGTGCCAGCAGTTTAAGAACCGGGGAGCTGTTTTTT. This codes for CASSLRTGELFF.

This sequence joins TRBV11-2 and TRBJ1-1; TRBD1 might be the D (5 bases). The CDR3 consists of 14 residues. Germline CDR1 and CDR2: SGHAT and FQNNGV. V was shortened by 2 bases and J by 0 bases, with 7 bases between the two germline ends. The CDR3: CASSLQGMNTEAFF. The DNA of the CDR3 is TGTGCCAGCAGCTTACAGGGAATGAACACTGAAGCTTTCTTT.

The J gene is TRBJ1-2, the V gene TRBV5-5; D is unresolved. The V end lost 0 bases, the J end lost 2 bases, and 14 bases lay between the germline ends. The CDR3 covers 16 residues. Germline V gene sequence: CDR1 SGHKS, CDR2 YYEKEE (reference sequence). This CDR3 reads CASSLEGSFGNYGYTF. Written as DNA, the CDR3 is TGTGCCAGCAGCTTGGAAGGGTCCTTCGGGAACTATGGCTACACCTTC.

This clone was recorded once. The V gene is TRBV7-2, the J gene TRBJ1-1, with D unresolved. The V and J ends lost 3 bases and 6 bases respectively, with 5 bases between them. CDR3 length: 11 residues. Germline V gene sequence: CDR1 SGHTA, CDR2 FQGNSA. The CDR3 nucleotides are TGTGCCAGCAGCTTTTGGGCTGAAGCTTTCTTT. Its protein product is CASSFWAEAFF.

Written as DNA, the CDR3 is TGTGCCAGCAGCTTGGAGGGCTCAGAAATGAACACTGAAGCTTTCTTT. Amino acids: CASSLEGSEMNTEAFF. The chain links TRBV5-6 to TRBJ1-1; D remains ambiguous. The germline V and J ends were trimmed by 0 bases and 0 bases, with 12 bases remaining between them. The CDR3 is 16 residues long. CDR1 is SGHDT, CDR2 YYEEEE, per germline.

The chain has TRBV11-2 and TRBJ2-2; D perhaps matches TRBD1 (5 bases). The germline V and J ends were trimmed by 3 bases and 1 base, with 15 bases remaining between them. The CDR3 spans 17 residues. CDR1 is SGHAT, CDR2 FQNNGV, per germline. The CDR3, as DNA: TGTGCCAGCAGCTTCCCGCGGACATCGAAGAACACCGGGGAGCTGTTTTTT. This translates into CASSFPRTSKNTGELFF.

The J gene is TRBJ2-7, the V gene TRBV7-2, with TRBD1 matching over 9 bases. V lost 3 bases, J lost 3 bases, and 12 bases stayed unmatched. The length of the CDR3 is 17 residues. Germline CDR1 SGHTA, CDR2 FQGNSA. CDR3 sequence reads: CASSLGTGTWWVYEQYF. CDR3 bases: TGTGCCAGCAGCTTGGGGACAGGGACGTGGTGGGTCTACGAGCAGTACTTC.

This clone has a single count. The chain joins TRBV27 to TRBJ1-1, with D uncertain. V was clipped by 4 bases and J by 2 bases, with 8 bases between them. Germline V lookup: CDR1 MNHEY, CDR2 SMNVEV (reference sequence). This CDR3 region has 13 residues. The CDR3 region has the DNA TGTGCCAGCAGTTACAAGTTCAACACTGAAGCTTTCTTT. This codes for CASSYKFNTEAFF.

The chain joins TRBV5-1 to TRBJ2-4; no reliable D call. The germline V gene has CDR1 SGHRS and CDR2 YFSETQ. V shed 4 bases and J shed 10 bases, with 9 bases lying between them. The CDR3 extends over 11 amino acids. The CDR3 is CASSGSRIQYF. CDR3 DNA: TGCGCCAGCAGCGGCAGTCGGATTCAGTACTTC. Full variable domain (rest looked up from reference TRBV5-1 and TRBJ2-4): KAGVTQTPRYLIKTRGQQVTLSCSPISGHRSVSWYQQTPGQGLQFLFEYFSETQRNKGNFPGRFSGRQFSNSRSEMNVSTLELGDSALYLCASSGSRIQYFGAGTRLSVL.

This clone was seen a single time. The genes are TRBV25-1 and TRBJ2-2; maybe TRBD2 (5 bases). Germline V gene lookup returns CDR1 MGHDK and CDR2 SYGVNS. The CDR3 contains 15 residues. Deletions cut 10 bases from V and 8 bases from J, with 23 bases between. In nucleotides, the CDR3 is TGTGCCACCCAATCCACCCCGGGGATGTCTGGGGAGCTGTTTTTT. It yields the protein CATQSTPGMSGELFF.

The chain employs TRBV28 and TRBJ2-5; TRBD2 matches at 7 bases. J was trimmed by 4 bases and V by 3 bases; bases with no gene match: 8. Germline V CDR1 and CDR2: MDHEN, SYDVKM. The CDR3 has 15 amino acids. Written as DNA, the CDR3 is TGTGCCAGCAGTTTCGCGGGAGAAGGATTAGAGACCCAGTACTTC. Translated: CASSFAGEGLETQYF.

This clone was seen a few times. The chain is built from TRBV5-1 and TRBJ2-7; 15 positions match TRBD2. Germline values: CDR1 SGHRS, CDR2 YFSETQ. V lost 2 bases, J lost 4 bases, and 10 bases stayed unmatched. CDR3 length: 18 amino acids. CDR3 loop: CASSFEGLAGGSRYEQYF. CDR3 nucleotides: TGCGCCAGCAGCTTTGAGGGACTAGCGGGAGGTAGCCGATACGAGCAGTACTTC.

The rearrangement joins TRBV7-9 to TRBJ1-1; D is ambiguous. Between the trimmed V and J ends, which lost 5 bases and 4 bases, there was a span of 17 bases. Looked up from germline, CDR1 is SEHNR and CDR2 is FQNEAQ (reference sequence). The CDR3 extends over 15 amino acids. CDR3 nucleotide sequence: TGTGCCAGCAGCCCGTCCCAAAGCGGTGGCACTGAAGCTTTCTTT. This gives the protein CASSPSQSGGTEAFF.

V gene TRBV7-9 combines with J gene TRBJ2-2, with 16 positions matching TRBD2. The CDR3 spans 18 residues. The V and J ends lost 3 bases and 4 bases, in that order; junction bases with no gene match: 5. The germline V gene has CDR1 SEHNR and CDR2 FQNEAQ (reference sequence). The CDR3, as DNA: TGTGCCAGCAGCTTGGGACTAGCGGGAGGGTTCAGCACCGGGGAGCTGTTTTTT. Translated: CASSLGLAGGFSTGELFF. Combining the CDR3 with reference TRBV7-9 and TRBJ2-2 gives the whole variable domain DTGVSQNPRHKITKRGQNVTFRCDPISEHNRLYWYRQTLGQGPEFLTYFQNEAQLEKSRLLSDRFSAERPKGSFSTLEIQRTEQGDSAMYLCASSLGLAGGFSTGELFFGEGSRLTVL.

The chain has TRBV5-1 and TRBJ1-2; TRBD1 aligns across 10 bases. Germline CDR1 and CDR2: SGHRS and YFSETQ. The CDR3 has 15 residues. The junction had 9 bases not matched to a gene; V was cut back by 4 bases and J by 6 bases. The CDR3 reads CASSVIVGTGDGYTF. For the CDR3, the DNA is TGCGCCAGCAGCGTAATTGTAGGGACAGGGGATGGCTACACCTTC.

The CDR3 region is CASSFLGGAPYGYTF. DNA of the CDR3: TGTGCCAGCAGTTTCCTCGGGGGCGCACCCTATGGCTACACCTTC. The chain joins TRBV27 to TRBJ1-2, with D maybe TRBD1 (6 bases). From germline, CDR1 is MNHEY and CDR2 SMNVEV (reference sequence). The CDR3 spans 15 residues. V was trimmed by 3 bases and J by 4 bases, leaving 15 bases between them.

The CDR3 DNA reads as TGTGCCAGTAGTATTTGGCAGGGTGGCAATCAGCCCCAGCATTTT. It encodes CASSIWQGGNQPQHF. The chain carries TRBV19 and TRBJ1-5; a possible D gene is TRBD1 (5 bases). Germline loops: CDR1 LNHDA, CDR2 SQIVND (reference sequence). The CDR3 sequence is 15 residues long. V was trimmed by 3 bases and J by 2 bases, leaving 11 bases between them.

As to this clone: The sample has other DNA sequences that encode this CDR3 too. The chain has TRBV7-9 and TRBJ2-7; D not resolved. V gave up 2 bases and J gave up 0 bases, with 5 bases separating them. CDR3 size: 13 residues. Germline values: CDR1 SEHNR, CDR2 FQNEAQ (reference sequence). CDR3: CASSLPSSYEQYF. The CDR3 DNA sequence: TGTGCCAGCAGCTTACCTTCCTCCTACGAGCAGTACTTC.

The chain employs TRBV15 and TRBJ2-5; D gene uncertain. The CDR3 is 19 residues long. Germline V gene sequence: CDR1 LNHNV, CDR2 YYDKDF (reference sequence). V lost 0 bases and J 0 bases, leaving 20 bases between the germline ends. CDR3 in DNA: TGTGCCACCAGCAGAGATAGAATAGGAGACCTCAAGTACCAAGAGACCCAGTACTTC. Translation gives CATSRDRIGDLKYQETQYF.

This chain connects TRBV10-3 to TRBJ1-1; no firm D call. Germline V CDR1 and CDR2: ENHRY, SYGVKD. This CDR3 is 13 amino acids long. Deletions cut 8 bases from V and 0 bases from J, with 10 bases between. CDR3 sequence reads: CAISDFMNTEAFF. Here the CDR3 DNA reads TGTGCCATCTCGGACTTCATGAACACTGAAGCTTTCTTT.

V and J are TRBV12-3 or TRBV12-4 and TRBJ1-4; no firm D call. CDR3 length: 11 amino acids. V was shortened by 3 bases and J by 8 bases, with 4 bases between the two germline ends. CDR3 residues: CASSLGEKLFF. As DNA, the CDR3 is TGTGCCAGCAGTTTGGGGGAAAAACTGTTTTTT.